What follows are 5 T cell receptor beta chains derived from one specimen sequenced in a study of patients and donors after allogeneic stem cell transplantation. TCRdb re-analysed the RT-PCR reads in MiXCR, keeping a single row per CDR3 protein. Here the sample spans about 70,000 distinct CDR3 sequences, 26% being singletons. The source material was blood, either unsorted or a sorted T cell fraction (not recorded which). The source is a human donor who was either an allogeneic HSCT recipient or a stem cell or donor lymphocyte infusion donor (not recorded which). It is not recorded whose cells these are; they may come from a transplant donor.

This clonotype turned up a few times. The J gene is TRBJ1-5, the V gene TRBV10-3, with TRBD1 matching 8 bases. Germline assignment: CDR1 ENHRY and CDR2 SYGVKD. Unmatched junction bases numbered 6, after V lost 2 bases and J lost 6 bases. The CDR3 is 15 amino acids. CDR3 coding DNA: TGTGCCATCAGTGAGGATGCCAGGGGGCTTCAGCCCCAGCATTTT. This gives the protein CAISEDARGLQPQHF.

The rearrangement uses TRBV25-1 and TRBJ2-1, with TRBD1 as a possible D gene (5 bases). Germline V gene lookup returns CDR1 MGHDK and CDR2 SYGVNS. The V gene lost 5 bases and the J gene lost 2 bases, with 13 bases spanning the gap. The CDR3 contains 15 residues. The CDR3: CASSHPQGTYNEQFF. CDR3 DNA sequence: TGTGCCAGCAGTCACCCGCAGGGCACCTACAATGAGCAGTTCTTC.

The rearrangement uses TRBV2 and TRBJ1-1; D remains unclear. Germline loops: CDR1 SNHLY, CDR2 FYNNEI. V lost 2 bases and J 7 bases, leaving 8 bases between the germline ends. The CDR3 runs to 12 residues. Here the CDR3 DNA reads TGTGCCAGCAGTGAATGGCGGCTTGAAGCTTTCTTT. Translating gives CASSEWRLEAFF.

The chain combines TRBV7-2 with TRBJ2-3; TRBD2 agrees at 13 bases. After removal of 5 bases from V and 3 bases from J, the junction contained 8 bases not matched to a gene. CDR3 length: 17 residues. Looked up from germline, CDR1 is SGHTA and CDR2 is FQGNSA. The CDR3 DNA is TGTGCCAGCAGCGCCCCCAGACTAGCGGGAGGAACAGATACGCAGTATTTT. Protein sequence: CASSAPRLAGGTDTQYF. The full variable domain, completed using reference TRBV7-2 and TRBJ2-3, is GAGVSQSPSNKVTEKGKDVELRCDPISGHTALYWYRQSLGQGLEFLIYFQGNSAPDKSGLPSDRFSAERTGGSVSTLTIQRTQQEDSAVYLCASSAPRLAGGTDTQYFGPGTRLTVL.

This clonotype turned up a few times. The chain recombines TRBV28 with TRBJ1-1; no definite D call. The CDR3 contains 15 residues. Germline V gene sequence: CDR1 MDHEN, CDR2 SYDVKM. Trimming took 6 bases from V and 0 from J, leaving 14 bases between them. The CDR3 DNA is TGTGCCAGCAGCGCCAAGCGGTACATGAACACTGAAGCTTTCTTT. Its protein product is CASSAKRYMNTEAFF.